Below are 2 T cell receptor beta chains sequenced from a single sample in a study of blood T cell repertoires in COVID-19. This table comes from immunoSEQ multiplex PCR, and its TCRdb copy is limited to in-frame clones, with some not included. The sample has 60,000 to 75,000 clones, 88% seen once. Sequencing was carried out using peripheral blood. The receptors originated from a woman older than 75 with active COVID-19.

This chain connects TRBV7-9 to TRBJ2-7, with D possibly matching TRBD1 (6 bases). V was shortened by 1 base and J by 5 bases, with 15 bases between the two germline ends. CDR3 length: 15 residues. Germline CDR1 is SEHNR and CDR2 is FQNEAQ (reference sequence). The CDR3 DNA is TGTGCCAGCAGCTTAGTCCCAGGGGTTCGGGACGAGCAGTACTTC. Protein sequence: CASSLVPGVRDEQYF.

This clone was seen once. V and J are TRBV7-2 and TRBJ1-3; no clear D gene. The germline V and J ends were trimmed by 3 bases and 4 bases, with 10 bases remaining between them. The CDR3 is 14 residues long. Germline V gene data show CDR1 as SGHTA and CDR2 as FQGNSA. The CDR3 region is CASSFTAPGNTIYF. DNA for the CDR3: TGTGCCAGCAGCTTTACAGCACCGGGAAACACCATATATTTT.